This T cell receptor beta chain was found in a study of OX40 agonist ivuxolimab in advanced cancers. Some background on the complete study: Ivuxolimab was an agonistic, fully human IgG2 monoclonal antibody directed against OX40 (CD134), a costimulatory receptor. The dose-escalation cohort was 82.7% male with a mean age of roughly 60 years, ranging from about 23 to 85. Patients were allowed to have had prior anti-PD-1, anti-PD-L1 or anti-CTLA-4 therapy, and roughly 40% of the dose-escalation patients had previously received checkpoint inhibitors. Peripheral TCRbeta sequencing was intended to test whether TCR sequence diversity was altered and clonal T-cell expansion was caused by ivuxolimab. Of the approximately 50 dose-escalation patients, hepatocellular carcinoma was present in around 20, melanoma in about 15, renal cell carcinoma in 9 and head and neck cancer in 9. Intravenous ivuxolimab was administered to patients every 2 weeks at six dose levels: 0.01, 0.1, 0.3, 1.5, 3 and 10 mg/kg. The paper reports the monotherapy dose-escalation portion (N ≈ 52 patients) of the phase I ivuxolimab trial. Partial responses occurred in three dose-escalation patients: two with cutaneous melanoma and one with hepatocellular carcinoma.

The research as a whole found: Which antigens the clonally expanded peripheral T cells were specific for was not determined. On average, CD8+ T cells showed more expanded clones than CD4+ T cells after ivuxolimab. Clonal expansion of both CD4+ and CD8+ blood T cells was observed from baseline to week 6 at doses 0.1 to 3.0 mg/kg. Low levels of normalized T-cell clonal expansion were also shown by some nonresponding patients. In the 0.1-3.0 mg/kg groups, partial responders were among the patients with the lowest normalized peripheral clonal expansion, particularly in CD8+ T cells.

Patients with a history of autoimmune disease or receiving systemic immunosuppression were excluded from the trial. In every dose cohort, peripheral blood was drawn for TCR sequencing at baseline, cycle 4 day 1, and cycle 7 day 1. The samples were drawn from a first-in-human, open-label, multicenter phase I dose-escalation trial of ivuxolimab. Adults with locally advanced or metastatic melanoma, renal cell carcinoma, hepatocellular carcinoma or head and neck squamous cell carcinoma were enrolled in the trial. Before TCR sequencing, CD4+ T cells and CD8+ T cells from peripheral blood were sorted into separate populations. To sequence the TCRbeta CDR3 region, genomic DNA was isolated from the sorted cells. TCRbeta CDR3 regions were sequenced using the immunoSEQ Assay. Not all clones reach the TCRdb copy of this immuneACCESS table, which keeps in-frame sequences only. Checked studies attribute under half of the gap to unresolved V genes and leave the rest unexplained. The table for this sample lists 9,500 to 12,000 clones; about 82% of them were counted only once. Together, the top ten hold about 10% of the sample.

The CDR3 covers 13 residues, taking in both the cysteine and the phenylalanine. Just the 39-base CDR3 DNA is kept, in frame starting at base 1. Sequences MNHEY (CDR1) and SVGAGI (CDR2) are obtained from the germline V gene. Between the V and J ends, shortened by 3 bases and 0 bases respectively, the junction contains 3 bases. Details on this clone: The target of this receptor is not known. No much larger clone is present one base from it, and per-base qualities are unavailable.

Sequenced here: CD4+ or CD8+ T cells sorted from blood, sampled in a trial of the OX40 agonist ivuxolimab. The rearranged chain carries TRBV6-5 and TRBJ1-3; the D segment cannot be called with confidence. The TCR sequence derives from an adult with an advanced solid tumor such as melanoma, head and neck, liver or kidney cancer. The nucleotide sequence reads TGTGCCAGCAGTTATAACTCTGGAAACACCATATATTTT. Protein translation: CASSYNSGNTIYF.